Following are 9 T cell receptor beta chains from one sample sequenced in a study of monozygotic twins with inflammatory bowel disease. From the 5' RACE reads, TCRdb lists one entry per CDR3 protein and no DNA. Here the sample table reports fewer than 550,000 distinct CDR3 sequences. The source material was blood. These receptors came from a human donor with ulcerative colitis or Crohn's disease, or a healthy co-twin of an affected twin (not recorded which).

The chain is built from TRBV7-9 and TRBJ2-7. The germline CDR1 and CDR2 sequences are SEHNR and FQNEAQ (reference sequence). This CDR3 spans 12 amino acids. The CDR3 reads CASSPANDEQYF. Together with reference TRBV7-9 and TRBJ2-7, the CDR3 gives the full variable domain: DTGVSQNPRHKITKRGQNVTFRCDPISEHNRLYWYRQTLGQGPEFLTYFQNEAQLEKSRLLSDRFSAERPKGSFSTLEIQRTEQGDSAMYLCASSPANDEQYFGPGTRLTVT.

This chain links TRBV4-1 with TRBJ2-3; TCRdb calls TRBD1, which cannot be checked without DNA. This CDR3 contains 18 residues. Germline loops: CDR1 MGHRA, CDR2 YSYEKL. The CDR3: CASSQEAWSQGVGNTQYF.

The chain has TRBV7-2 and TRBJ2-5; as DNA is missing, the TRBD1 call by TCRdb cannot be tested. CDR1 is SGHTA and CDR2 is FQGNSA in the germline V gene. The CDR3 runs to 15 residues. CDR3 sequence: CASSLGGQDGETQYF. Full variable domain (rest looked up from reference TRBV7-2 and TRBJ2-5): GAGVSQSPSNKVTEKGKDVELRCDPISGHTALYWYRQSLGQGLEFLIYFQGNSAPDKSGLPSDRFSAERTGGSVSTLTIQRTQQEDSAVYLCASSLGGQDGETQYFGPGTRLLVL.

The V call is TRBV6-2 or TRBV6-3, the J call TRBJ2-2; TCRdb lists TRBD1, though no DNA is available to test this call. The CDR3 has 20 residues. Germline assignment: CDR1 MNHEY and CDR2 SVGEGT. Here the CDR3 reads CASSSATGTGGASNTGELFF.

V usage is TRBV7-2 and J usage is TRBJ2-1; TCRdb proposes TRBD1, but this gene call is untestable without DNA. CDR1 and CDR2 from the germline V gene are SGHTA and FQGNSA. The CDR3 has 15 residues. Here the CDR3 reads CASSLGGDGRNEQFF.

The V gene is TRBV7-2, the J gene TRBJ2-7; TCRdb names TRBD2, which stays unverified in the absence of DNA. This CDR3 has 14 residues. Germline loops: CDR1 SGHTA, CDR2 FQGNSA. This CDR3 reads CASSLDGPSYEQYF.

The genes are TRBV2 and TRBJ2-4; the D call from TCRdb, TRBD2, cannot be confirmed without DNA. The CDR3 is 13 amino acids. Germline V gives CDR1 SNHLY, CDR2 FYNNEI. This chain's CDR3 is CAIRQGRANIQYF. The full variable domain, rest sourced from reference TRBV2 and TRBJ2-4, is EPEVTQTPSHQVTQMGQEVILRCVPISNHLYFYWYRQILGQKVEFLVSFYNNEISEKSEIFDDQFSVERPDGSNFTLKIRSTKLEDSAMYFCAIRQGRANIQYFGAGTRLSVL.

V is TRBV7-2 and J is TRBJ2-5. The germline V gene encodes CDR1 SGHTA and CDR2 FQGNSA. The CDR3 is 13 amino acids. CDR3 amino acids: CASSLGVVETQYF.

The chain links TRBV9 to TRBJ1-1; absent DNA, TCRdb's TRBD1 call cannot be checked. Germline lookup yields CDR1 SGDLS and CDR2 YYNGEE. There are 15 residues in the CDR3. The CDR3 is CASSGGPTVNTEAFF. Supplemented by reference TRBV9 and TRBJ1-1, the full variable domain reads DSGVTQTPKHLITATGQRVTLRCSPRSGDLSVYWYQQSLDQGLQFLIQYYNGEERAKGNILERFSAQQFPDLHSELNLSSLELGDSALYFCASSGGPTVNTEAFFGQGTRLTVV.